This TCR beta chain is drawn from a study of identical twins' blood T cells (dated by TCRdb to the early 2010s). In terms of the full investigation: The approximately 12 libraries, six for the alpha chain and six for the beta chain, yielded roughly 50 million Illumina reads in total. The study compared TCR alpha and beta chain repertoires of three pairs of monozygous twins using next-generation sequencing to assess genetic influence on repertoire formation.

Six healthy women forming three monozygous twin pairs were used as donors. All three twin pairs had been reared together, and it was thought likely that the same infectious agents and vaccines had been met by these twin pairs. TCR cDNA libraries were prepared from RNA that was isolated from peripheral blood mononuclear cells. The library relied on 5' RACE. Sequencing used an Illumina Genome Analyzer IIx. To prepare the RNA-based TCR cDNA libraries, a previously described protocol was followed, with several modifications. To prevent cross-contamination, sample-specific barcodes were introduced on both ends of each TCR cDNA library during cDNA synthesis and amplification. The paper's data handling went like this. Between about 90,000 and nearly 550,000 clonotypes were identified per individual, and roughly 2.2 to 3.6 million CDR3-containing reads were obtained per library. Reads with improper barcode index combinations were discarded, and clonesets were then built for each library with the MiTCR software. While assembling CDR3 clonotypes, MiTCR corrected PCR and sequencing errors and either filtered or rescued low-quality reads. Artificial out-of-frame clonotypes were removed by being mapped to in-frame sequences, with one indel in the CDR3 allowed. To measure how similar V and J gene usage was between donors, Jensen-Shannon divergence was divided by mean entropy. In TCRdb, the public reads were trimmed at Q25 with fastp and aligned with MiXCR, with productive beta chains retained. Each CDR3 protein gets just one entry, which takes the most common genes and DNA from the rows behind it. The V and J calls and clone size come from TCRdb's table, not from the authors' own analysis. This sample lists 400,000 or so distinct CDR3 sequences; 25% to 35% were detected once. 5.5% to 6.5% of the sample is taken by the ten largest.

This clonotype appeared a few times. The target of this receptor is not known. No clone much larger than this one lies a single base away; base qualities are absent. From the cysteine through the phenylalanine, the CDR3 covers 16 amino acids. The sequence is cut down to CDR3 DNA, 48 bases in frame from base 1. Taken from the germline V gene (reference sequence), the CDR1 and CDR2 loops are DFQATT and SNEGSKA. From V the trimming removes 0 bases and from J it removes 4 bases, while the gene matches leave 5 bases of the junction unaccounted for. Overall study results and their limits: The number of shared CDR3 clonotypes between two donors was mainly determined by the product of their cloneset sizes, and twins did not clearly deviate from this trend. Because the twins were reared together, environmental influences could not be excluded as an explanation for twin similarity. V gene usage, even among non-selected out-of-frame TCRbeta clonotypes, was reported to be markedly more similar within twin pairs than between unrelated donors. Independent studies were stated to be required to validate the proposed role of the TCRalpha J segment in MHC recognition during thymic selection. Among the most abundant TCRbeta clonotypes, more CDR3 sequences were shared by each donor with her twin than with unrelated donors.

Sequencing input: PBMCs. The rearranged segments are TRBV20-1 and TRBJ2-1; 11 bases in the junction line up with TRBD2. This sequence originates from a woman aged 18-55 years in good health. The CDR3 reads as follows: CSARDSSSGRYNEQFF. The base sequence is TGCAGTGCTAGAGATTCCTCTAGCGGGAGGTACAATGAGCAGTTCTTC.